This record concerns one T cell receptor beta chain sequence. Its specificity is unknown. TCRdb itself ran the RACE reads through MiXCR, one entry per CDR3 protein. The sample records around 69,000 distinct CDR3 sequences, 8.5% being singletons. The sample originates from a study of human T cells and chemical hapten exposure. About the research overall: The patch tests put 0.01% DPC on the skin of the upper back and were read 6 days later.

Germline V gene data show CDR1 as SGHNT and CDR2 as YYREEE (reference sequence). CDR3 length: 15 residues. Trimming cost V 0 bases and J 4 bases; bases outside gene matches: 6. The time point: patch test 2, 6 weeks after DPC sensitization. Documented treatment: therapeutic diphenylcyclopropenone sensitization with weekly scalp DPC. Total RNA was isolated from whole blood that had not been fractionated. General observations from the study: Expanded TCRs were compared with controls, and the expanded TCRs formed significantly more large CDR3 similarity clusters. No alteration of TCRs above 1 in 1000 frequency was seen with DPC sensitization.

The specimen comprised whole blood, sampled in connection with sensitization to the hapten diphenylcyclopropenone (DPC). The chain links TRBV5-4 to TRBJ1-1; TRBD1 matches 7 bases. The clonotype was recovered from a woman aged 50 to 60 with alopecia areata. Some clones in this sample may be carry-over from other donors' samples. CDR3 protein: CASSLVGTVGTEAFF. CDR3 DNA sequence: TGTGCCAGCAGCTTGGTCGGGACAGTCGGCACTGAAGCTTTCTTT.